This T cell receptor beta chain was identified during a study of neurological immune-mediated disorders. Study results and limitations: None of the CDR3 amino acid sequences in expanded clones turned up in more than one subject, which points to private repertoires in all groups. Patients with HTLV-1-associated myelopathy showed the most TCR clonal expansion. Those with multiple sclerosis showed the least, falling below healthy controls.

This clonotype was observed at least ten times. Its specificity is not known. Sorted libraries used 800,000 to 1,000,000 CD4+ or CD8+ T cells. Each CDR3 protein gets one entry after TCRdb re-called the 5' RACE reads with MiXCR. The sample holds 30,000 to 35,000 distinct CDR3 sequences, around 4% seen once. The CDR3 runs to 15 residues. V gave up 0 bases and J gave up 6 bases, with 14 bases separating them. CDR1 MNHNS and CDR2 SASEGT come from the germline V gene. Material: CD4+ T cells from blood. This clonotype originated in a woman in her forties in good health. The rearrangement links TRBV6-1 to TRBJ2-5; tentatively, D is TRBD1 (6 bases). The CDR3 DNA is TGTGCCAGCAGTGAAGCGACAGGACTGCAAAAGACCCAGTACTTC. Encoded protein: CASSEATGLQKTQYF.